This TCR beta chain was captured by sequencing in a study of T-cell reconstitution after alpha-beta-depleted transplantation in children. Whole-study findings and limits: Two months or so post-transplant, alpha-beta T cells reportedly derived from several hundred expanded graft clones. Some patients showed high day-60 TCRbeta diversity, which derived from surviving recipient T cells and thymic progenitors.

Molecular barcoding with unique molecular identifiers was used for the TCRbeta library. Each CDR3 protein gets one entry after TCRdb re-called the PCR reads with MiXCR. The table records around 200,000 distinct CDR3 sequences, about a tenth of them present only once. CDR3 length: 15 residues. The V gene's germline CDR1 is DFQATT and CDR2 SNEGSKA (reference sequence). The V end lost 4 bases, the J end lost 0 bases, and 14 bases lay between the germline ends. Ten or more counts support this clonotype. The antigen remains undetermined. V usage is TRBV20-1 and J usage is TRBJ2-3; the D gene is possibly TRBD2 (6 bases). Specimen: PBMCs, collected before TCRalphabeta/CD19-depleted stem cell transplant. The receptor comes from a child less than two years old with acute myeloid leukemia, due to receive a stem cell transplant. In nucleotides, the CDR3 is TGCAGTGCTACCGTAGCGGCGACTAGCACAGATACGCAGTATTTT. This sequence encodes CSATVAATSTDTQYF.